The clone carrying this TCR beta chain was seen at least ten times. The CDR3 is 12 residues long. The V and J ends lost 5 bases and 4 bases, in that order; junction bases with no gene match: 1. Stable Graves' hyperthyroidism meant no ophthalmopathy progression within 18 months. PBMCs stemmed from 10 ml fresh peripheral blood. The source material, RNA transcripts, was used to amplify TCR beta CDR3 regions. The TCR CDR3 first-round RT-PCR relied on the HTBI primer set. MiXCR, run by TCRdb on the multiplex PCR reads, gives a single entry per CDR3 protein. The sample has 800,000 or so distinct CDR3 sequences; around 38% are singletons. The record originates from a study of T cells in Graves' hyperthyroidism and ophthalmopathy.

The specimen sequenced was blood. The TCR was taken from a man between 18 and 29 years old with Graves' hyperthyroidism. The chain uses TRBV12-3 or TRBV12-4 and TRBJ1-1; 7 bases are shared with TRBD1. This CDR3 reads CASSRTGTEAFF. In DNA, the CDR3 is TGTGCCAGCAGTCGGACAGGCACTGAAGCTTTCTTT.